This T cell receptor (beta chain) was profiled in a study of shared clonotypes between healthy human individuals. Study results and caveats: A reduction in generation probabilities was seen for non-shared clonotypes relative to those shared by all four donors.

Positively selected for CCR7, the CD45RO-negative cells used as naive CD8 cells excluded terminally differentiated effector memory CD45RA+ cells. The CDR3 runs 14 residues. Germline lookup yields CDR1 SEHNR and CDR2 FQNEAQ (reference sequence). Trimming took 4 bases from V and 6 from J, leaving 16 bases between them. On this clone: Antigen: not known.

Per the original data handling: Junction-only sequences without quality scores were provided by ImmunoSEQ, so filtering was different. Clones were sequenced by immunoSEQ multiplex PCR, and TCRdb holds only the in-frame ones, with some missing. For V, J and clone size, that table is used; D and trimming come from the DNA. The repertoire has roughly 1,800,000 clones, approximately 94% of them found once; the top ten carry approximately 1.2%. The clonotype was recovered from a man younger than 35 in good health. This sequence joins TRBV7-9 and TRBJ2-7; D is perhaps TRBD2 (6 bases). Input material: naive CD8+ T cells sorted from blood. The CDR3 sequence is CASSWISGPPEQYF. The CDR3, as DNA: TGTGCCAGCAGCTGGATTAGCGGCCCCCCCGAGCAGTACTTC.